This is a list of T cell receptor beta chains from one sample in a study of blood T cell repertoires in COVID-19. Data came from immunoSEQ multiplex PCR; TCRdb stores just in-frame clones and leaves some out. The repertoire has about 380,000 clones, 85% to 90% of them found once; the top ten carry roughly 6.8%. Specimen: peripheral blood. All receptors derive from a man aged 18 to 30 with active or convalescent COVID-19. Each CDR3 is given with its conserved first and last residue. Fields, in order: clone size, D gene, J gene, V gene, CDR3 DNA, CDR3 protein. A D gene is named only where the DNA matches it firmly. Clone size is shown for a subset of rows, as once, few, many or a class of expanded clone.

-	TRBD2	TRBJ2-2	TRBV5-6	TGTGCCAGCAGCTTCCTAGCGGGAGGCGCCCCCGGGGAGCTGTTTTTT	CASSFLAGGAPGELFF
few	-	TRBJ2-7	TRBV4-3	TGCGCCAGCAGCCCGGGAACAACGAGGGAGCAGTACTTC	CASSPGTTREQYF
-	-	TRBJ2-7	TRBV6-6	TGTGCCAGCAGTTACACAGACCCGACCTACGAGCAGTACTTC	CASSYTDPTYEQYF
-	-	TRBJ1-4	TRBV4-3	TGCGCCAGCAGCCGCAAAGCCGGGACAGAAAAACTGTTTTTT	CASSRKAGTEKLFF
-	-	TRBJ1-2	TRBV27	TGTGCCAGCAGTTACAGGGACGCCCGAGGGGGCTACACCTTC	CASSYRDARGGYTF
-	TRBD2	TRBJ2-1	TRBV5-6	TGTGCCAGCAGCTCGGCCGCTAGCGGGGCGGGCAATGAGCAGTTCTTC	CASSSAASGAGNEQFF
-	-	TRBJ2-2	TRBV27	TGTGCCAGCAGTCCCGTCGCGAACACCGGGGAGCTGTTTTTT	CASSPVANTGELFF
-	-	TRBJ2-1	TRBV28	TGTGCCAGCACGGAGGGTTCCCTTAATGAGCAGTTCTTC	CASTEGSLNEQFF
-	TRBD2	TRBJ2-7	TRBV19	TGTGCCACCCGGGGGGGGGCCTACGAGCAGTACTTC	CATRGGAYEQYF
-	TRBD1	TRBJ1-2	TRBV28	TGTGCCAGCAGCCCAGTACCGGGACAGGGGGCTTGGGCTAACTATGGCTACACCTTC	CASSPVPGQGAWANYGYTF
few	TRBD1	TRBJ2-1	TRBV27	TGTGCCAGCAGACCCTGGACAGGGACCTACAATGAGCAGTTCTTC	CASRPWTGTYNEQFF
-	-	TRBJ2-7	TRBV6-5	TGTGCCAGCAGTCCAAGACAGACCTACGAGCAGTACTTC	CASSPRQTYEQYF
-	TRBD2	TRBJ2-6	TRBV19	TGTGCCAGTAAAGGGCTAGCGGGAGGTGCTGGGGCCAACGTCCTGACTTTC	CASKGLAGGAGANVLTF
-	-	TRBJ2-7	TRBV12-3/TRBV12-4	TGTGCCAGCACGTCCGGTTACGAGCAGTACTTC	CASTSGYEQYF
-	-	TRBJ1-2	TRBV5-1	TGCGCCAGCAGCGTGAGGGAGGGGCGGCCCTATGGCTACACCTTC	CASSVREGRPYGYTF
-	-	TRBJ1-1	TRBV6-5	TGTGCCAGCAGTTCCCTCGGGAACACTGAAGCTTTCTTT	CASSSLGNTEAFF
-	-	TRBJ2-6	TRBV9	TGTGCCAGCAGCGCGTTTGCTGGGGCCAACGTCCTGACTTTC	CASSAFAGANVLTF
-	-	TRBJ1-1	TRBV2	TGTGCCAGCAGCCCAAGGCCCAGTCTCTCGGGAACTGAAGCTTTCTTT	CASSPRPSLSGTEAFF
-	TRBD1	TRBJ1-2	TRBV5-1	TGCGCCAGCCGTACTGGGACAGGGGATAACTATGGCTACACCTTC	CASRTGTGDNYGYTF
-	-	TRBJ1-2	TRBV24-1	TGTGCCACCAGTGATTTGCCCGGGGAACTTACCTATGGCTACACCTTC	CATSDLPGELTYGYTF
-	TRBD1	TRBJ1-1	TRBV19	TGTGCCAGTAGTCCGGACAGGGGTTGGGGGAACACTGAAGCTTTCTTT	CASSPDRGWGNTEAFF
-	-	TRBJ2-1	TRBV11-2	TGTGCCAGCAGCTCCGGGAAATTGGGTTACAATGAGCAGTTCTTC	CASSSGKLGYNEQFF
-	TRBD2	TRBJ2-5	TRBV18	TGTGCCAGCTCACCACTAGCGGGGGTACTTCAAGAGACCCAGTACTTC	CASSPLAGVLQETQYF
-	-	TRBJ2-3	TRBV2	TGTGCCAGCAAAGCGACCTATACGCAGTATTTT	CASKATYTQYF
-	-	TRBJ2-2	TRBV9	TGTGCCAGCAGCGAGACTTCGAACACCGGGGAGCTGTTTTTT	CASSETSNTGELFF
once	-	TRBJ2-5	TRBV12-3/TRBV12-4	TGTGCCAGCAGTTTAGGTCCAGGGGAGACCCAGTACTTC	CASSLGPGETQYF
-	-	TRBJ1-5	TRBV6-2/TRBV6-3	TGTGCCAGCAGTTCCCATGCGTTCGGGTACGCCACATATAGCAATCAGCCCCAGCATTTT	CASSSHAFGYATYSNQPQHF
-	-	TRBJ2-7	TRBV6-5	TGTGTCGCGAGTGGTCTCTCCTACGAGCAGTACTTC	CVASGLSYEQYF
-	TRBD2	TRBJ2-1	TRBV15	TGTGCCACCAGCAGAGATAGCGGGGGGGCCGCCAATGAGCAGTTCTTC	CATSRDSGGAANEQFF
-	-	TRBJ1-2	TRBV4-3	TGCGCCAGCAGCCAAGTAGTATTGCAGGGTTTCTATGGCTACACCTTC	CASSQVVLQGFYGYTF
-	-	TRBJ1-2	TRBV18	TGTGCCAGCTCACCTAACCGGGGGAAGGAGTATGGCTACACCTTC	CASSPNRGKEYGYTF
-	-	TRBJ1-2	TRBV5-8	TGTGCCAGCAGATACCGGGGGGCCCGAGATGGCTACACCTTC	CASRYRGARDGYTF
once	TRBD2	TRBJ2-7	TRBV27	TGTGCCAGCAGTTTACGAAGCGGGGGATACGAGCAGTACTTC	CASSLRSGGYEQYF
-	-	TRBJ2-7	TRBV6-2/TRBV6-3	TGTGCCAGCAGTTCAACCGGGTCTCGGTACGAGCAGTACTTC	CASSSTGSRYEQYF
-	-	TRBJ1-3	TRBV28	TGTGCCAGCAGTCGGGGGGGCGAGGGGTCCGGAAACACCATATATTTT	CASSRGGEGSGNTIYF
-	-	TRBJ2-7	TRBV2	TGTGCCAGCATCAAAACCCCAGTCCCTCTCGAGCAGTACTTC	CASIKTPVPLEQYF
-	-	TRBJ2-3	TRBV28	TGTGCCAGCAGTCCTCGTACGGGGATCCCAGATACGCAGTATTTT	CASSPRTGIPDTQYF
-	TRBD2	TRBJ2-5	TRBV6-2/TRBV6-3	TGTGCCAGCAGTTTTGATATTACGGGAGGAGTAGAGACCCAGTACTTC	CASSFDITGGVETQYF
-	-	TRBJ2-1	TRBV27	TGTGCCAGCAGTGCCCTCGGGCAGTTCTTC	CASSALGQFF
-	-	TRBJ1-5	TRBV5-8	TGTGCCAGCAGCTTGGGACAATATAGCAATCAGCCCCAGCATTTT	CASSLGQYSNQPQHF
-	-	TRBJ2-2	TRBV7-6	TGTGCCAGCAGCTTAGTTATCTGGCCGAACACCGGGGAGCTGTTTTTT	CASSLVIWPNTGELFF
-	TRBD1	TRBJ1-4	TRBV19	TGTGCCAGTAGTATATTCGGGGACAGTAATGAAAAACTGTTTTTT	CASSIFGDSNEKLFF
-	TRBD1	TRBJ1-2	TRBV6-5	TGTGCCAGCAGCCTCGGACAGGGCCACTATGGCTACACCTTC	CASSLGQGHYGYTF
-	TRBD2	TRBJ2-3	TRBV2	TGTGCCAGCAGGTCTAGCGGGGGGACAACCACAGATACGCAGTATTTT	CASRSSGGTTTDTQYF